This T cell receptor beta chain was found in a study of Ad26.COV2.S vaccination and SARS-CoV-2 variants (dated by TCRdb to the early 2020s). For the study in its entirety: Donors in the vaccine arm were drawn from COV1001, a phase I-IIa trial of Ad26.COV2.S in healthy adults that was multicentre, randomized, double-blind and placebo-controlled. Dosing of Ad26.COV2.S was intramuscular, at either 5x10^10 or 1x10^11 viral particles, delivered as one shot or as two shots spaced 56 days apart. Sequencing of the TCRbeta repertoire served to evaluate the specificity and breadth of SARS-CoV-2-reactive T cell receptors following Ad26.COV2.S vaccination. The TCR-sequenced set comprised approximately 32 samples: around 20 Ad26.COV2.S vaccine recipients, 5 placebo recipients and 8 SARS-CoV-2 convalescent individuals. Participants in the trial were split at random into five groups of five each, receiving low-dose or high-dose Ad26.COV2.S once or twice, or else placebo on both occasions. Investigators remained blinded to trial group allocation during experiments and outcome assessment. Results and caveats for the whole study, not just this receptor: The study was not powered to compare responses between vaccine doses or regimens. Comparable non-spike TCR breadth was observed between vaccine and placebo recipients, consistent with only spike being contained in the vaccine. The authors noted that the TCR breadth and depth analyses may have underestimated total T cell responses. After vaccination, substantial breadth of spike-specific CD8+ and CD4+ T cell responses was reported. Compared with placebo recipients, Ad26.COV2.S recipients showed higher spike-specific TCR breadth (P = 0.0014).

Notes on this clone: Its recognized antigen is unknown. Nothing much larger sits one base from this clone, and base qualities are not available.

Read against the paper, the sample's treatment or condition label means: 15 to 20 received Ad26.COV2.S at low or high dose, single or two shots; about 5 received placebo; per-sample allocation not given. Repertoires of vaccine and placebo recipients were sequenced from samples collected on day 63 after the first injection. Cohort 1b enrolled fewer than 30 adults aged 18-55 years at a single site in Boston, USA, between 29 July and 7 August 2020. Ad26.COV2.S was a replication-incompetent adenovirus type 26 vector expressing a prefusion-stabilized SARS-CoV-2 spike protein from the original Wuhan strain. TCRbeta CDR3 regions were sequenced with the immunoSEQ Assay. After extraction, genomic DNA underwent amplification by bias-controlled multiplex PCR, followed by high-throughput sequencing. In the original analysis: To quantify the absolute abundance of every unique TCRbeta CDR3 region, sequences were collapsed and filtered. T cell fraction was estimated by normalizing TCRbeta template counts to usable DNA, which was measured by amplifying reference genes present in all nucleated cells. Repertoire TCRs were annotated as SARS-CoV-2-specific by exact matching of V gene, CDR3 amino acid sequence and J gene to a known reactive TCR set. The reference SARS-CoV-2 TCR set came from MIRA and was filtered for enrichment in COVID-19-positive ImmuneCODE repertoires, removing public or cross-reactive TCRs. Based on the MIRA antigens, annotated TCRs were further analysed at the level of specific ORF or position within ORF. Breadth was defined as annotated unique rearrangements over total unique productive rearrangements; depth was the summed frequency of those rearrangements. TCR breadth was compared between groups using two-sided Wilcoxon rank-sum tests. TCRdb took this table from immuneACCESS and kept in-frame rearrangements with V and J called. Such tables lack part of the clones; where checked against another copy, unresolved V genes explain under half of the gap, and the rest is unexplained. V and J calls plus clone size are reproduced from that table; the DNA served to infer D and trimming. In all, the sample holds hundreds of thousands of clones, and around 92% of those were seen once. About 1.5% of the sample belongs to the ten largest clones.

The germline V gene encodes CDR1 LNHDA and CDR2 SQIVND (reference sequence). From the cysteine through the phenylalanine, the CDR3 covers 14 amino acids. Only the CDR3 DNA stays, 42 bases, in frame from base 1. Relative to germline, V is 3 bases shorter and J is 4 bases shorter, with 12 bases between their ends. The receptor's source is a person aged 18-65 years who received the Ad26.COV2.S COVID-19 vaccine or a placebo. The rearranged segments are TRBV19 and TRBJ1-2; the D gene identity is not certain. The sequencing used peripheral blood, collected in a trial of Ad26.COV2.S vaccine versus placebo. DNA sequence: TGTGCCAGTAGTATGTATCTGGGGATCTATGGCTACACCTTC. This sequence encodes CASSMYLGIYGYTF. The full variable domain, completed from the reference TRBV19 and TRBJ1-2 proteins outside the CDR3, reads DGGITQSPKYLFRKEGQNVTLSCEQNLNHDAMYWYRQDPGQGLRLIYYSQIVNDFQKGDIAEGYSVSREKKESFPLTVTSAQKNPTAFYLCASSMYLGIYGYTFGSGTRLTVV.